What follows are 20 T cell receptor beta chains derived from one specimen sequenced in a study of cytomegalovirus exposure and HLA in healthy donors (dated by TCRdb to about 2017). Library construction relied on the immunoSEQ multiplex PCR assay. The table comes from immuneACCESS by way of TCRdb, which keeps in-frame sequences with V and J called. Part of the clones is missing from these tables; in studies checked, under half for an unresolved V gene and the rest for unknown reasons. In this sample the table shows around 300,000 clones, 70% to 90% of which occur a single time. The ten largest clones represent 1% of the sample. The specimen sequenced was PBMCs. The receptors shown here come from a woman aged 18-30 years in good health and CMV-seronegative.

The J gene is TRBJ2-2, the V gene TRBV9; weak D call: TRBD2 (6 bases). Germline lookup yields CDR1 SGDLS and CDR2 YYNGEE. The CDR3 contains 16 residues. Trimming removed 0 bases at V and 5 bases at J, with 14 bases between. CDR3 sequence reads: CASSVEGSGGTGELFF. In DNA form, the CDR3 reads TGTGCCAGCAGCGTAGAAGGCAGCGGAGGGACCGGGGAGCTGTTTTTT.

This clone was counted only a few times. This chain joins TRBV4-1 and TRBJ1-2; TRBD1 aligns across 9 bases. The CDR3 length is 16 residues. The V gene end was trimmed by 7 bases and the J gene end by 2 bases; junction bases not matched to a gene: 11. Germline CDR1 MGHRA, CDR2 YSYEKL. The CDR3 region has the DNA TGCGCCAGCATCCCATCCCGCGGACAGGGGAACTATGGCTACACCTTC. It yields the protein CASIPSRGQGNYGYTF.

This chain uses TRBV11-3 with TRBJ2-5; D might be TRBD1 (5 bases). The germline gives CDR1 SGHNT, CDR2 YENEEA. V was pared by 6 bases and J by 2 bases, with 10 bases between. The CDR3 is 13 amino acids. CDR3 amino acids: CASRGRRQETQYF. The CDR3 DNA follows: TGTGCCAGCAGGGGGCGTCGACAAGAGACCCAGTACTTC.

V and J are TRBV29-1 and TRBJ1-1; no clear D gene. V lost 3 bases and J lost 0, with 8 bases in between. Germline-derived CDR1 and CDR2 are SQVTM and ANQGSEA. CDR3 length: 13 residues. CDR3 DNA: TGCAGCGTTGAGGGCAGAATGAACACTGAAGCTTTCTTT. Its translation is CSVEGRMNTEAFF.

This chain connects TRBV9 to TRBJ1-2; 7 nucleotides align to TRBD1. Germline CDR1 and CDR2: SGDLS and YYNGEE. V shed 0 bases and J 4 bases; nucleotides not matched to a gene: 15. The CDR3 is made up of 18 amino acids. DNA of the CDR3: TGTGCCAGCAGCGTAGTACCCCACCAAAAAACAGGGGCCTATGGCTACACCTTC. It yields the protein CASSVVPHQKTGAYGYTF.

The chain is built from TRBV28 and TRBJ2-7, with a weak D call TRBD1 (7 bases). Germline CDR1 is MDHEN and CDR2 is SYDVKM. The ends were cut back, 9 bases at V and 2 bases at J, with 14 bases in the middle. The CDR3 has 13 amino acids. For the CDR3, the DNA is TGTGCCAGTGCGGCAGGGGGGACCTACGAGCAGTACTTC. Translation: CASAAGGTYEQYF. Variable domain in full (rest from reference TRBV28 and TRBJ2-7): DVKVTQSSRYLVKRTGEKVFLECVQDMDHENMFWYRQDPGLGLRLIYFSYDVKMKEKGDIPEGYSVSREKKERFSLILESASTNQTSMYLCASAAGGTYEQYFGPGTRLTVT.

The gene calls are TRBV4-2 and TRBJ2-3, with 11 bases identical to TRBD2. The CDR3 totals 17 residues. Germline CDR1 is LGHNA and CDR2 is YNFKEQ. After removal of 0 bases from V and 4 bases from J, the junction contained 6 bases not matched to a gene. The CDR3 DNA reads as TGTGCCAGCAGCCAAGATGCTAGCGGGAGGATGGCAGATACGCAGTATTTT. This translates into CASSQDASGRMADTQYF.

The rearrangement uses TRBV6-5 and TRBJ2-7, with 9 positions matching TRBD1. Germline-derived CDR1 and CDR2 are MNHEY and SVGAGI. This CDR3 spans 15 amino acids. V lost 2 bases, J lost 0 bases, and 2 bases stayed unmatched. In nucleotides, the CDR3 is TGTGCCAGCAGTTACGGGACAGGGCGCTCCTACGAGCAGTACTTC. Its protein is CASSYGTGRSYEQYF.

The chain has TRBV5-1 and TRBJ2-3; 8 bases match TRBD1. Germline CDR1 is SGHRS and CDR2 is YFSETQ. The CDR3 runs to 15 residues. Trimming at V came to 0 bases and at J to 4 bases, leaving 4 bases not matched to a gene. The CDR3 spells CASSLGTGMADTQYF. The CDR3 DNA follows: TGCGCCAGCAGCTTGGGGACAGGGATGGCAGATACGCAGTATTTT.

The V call is TRBV5-1, the J call TRBJ2-5; tentatively, D is TRBD1 (6 bases). CDR1 SGHRS and CDR2 YFSETQ come from the germline V gene. The ends were cut back, 1 base at V and 1 base at J, with 14 bases in the middle. This CDR3 has 16 amino acids. In nucleotides, the CDR3 is TGCGCCAGCAGCTTGTCTTTACAGGGTCTCCAAGAGACCCAGTACTTC. Its protein product is CASSLSLQGLQETQYF. The variable domain in full, completed from reference TRBV5-1 and TRBJ2-5, reads KAGVTQTPRYLIKTRGQQVTLSCSPISGHRSVSWYQQTPGQGLQFLFEYFSETQRNKGNFPGRFSGRQFSNSRSEMNVSTLELGDSALYLCASSLSLQGLQETQYFGPGTRLLVL.

This chain uses TRBV5-4 with TRBJ1-2; D gene uncertain. Germline loops: CDR1 SGHNT, CDR2 YYREEE (reference sequence). There are 15 residues in the CDR3. V was pared by 4 bases and J by 3 bases, with 16 bases between. This chain's CDR3 is CASSLQARTDYGYTF. In nucleotides, the CDR3 is TGTGCCAGCAGCCTGCAAGCTCGCACGGACTATGGCTACACCTTC.

This rearrangement joins TRBV9 to TRBJ2-1, with 10 bases lining up with TRBD2. V trimming: 4 bases; J trimming: 5 bases; junction bases outside the gene matches: 15. Germline V CDR1 and CDR2: SGDLS, YYNGEE. The CDR3 is 18 amino acids. The CDR3 nucleotides read TGTGCCAGCAGCCAAACGGCGGGGCTAGCGGGAGTCAACAATGAGCAGTTCTTC. Its protein is CASSQTAGLAGVNNEQFF.

In this sample, this clone turned up once. The chain is built from TRBV4-2 and TRBJ2-1; TRBD2 matches 7 bases. CDR3 length equals 14 residues. Germline V gene sequence: CDR1 LGHNA, CDR2 YNFKEQ. J was trimmed by 10 bases and V by 0 bases; bases with no gene match: 6. CDR3 in amino acids: CASSQDRRAGEQFF. CDR3 DNA sequence: TGTGCCAGCAGCCAAGATCGGAGAGCGGGGGAGCAGTTCTTC.

The V call is TRBV6-5, the J call TRBJ2-7, with 7 nucleotides matching TRBD2. V lost 0 bases, J lost 5 bases, and 7 bases stayed unmatched. Germline CDR1 and CDR2: MNHEY and SVGAGI. This CDR3 is 15 amino acids long. CDR3 residues: CASSYSPGGGNEQYF. The DNA for the CDR3 is TGTGCCAGCAGTTACTCACCGGGAGGAGGGAACGAGCAGTACTTC.

V gene TRBV6-5 combines with J gene TRBJ1-2, with TRBD1 as a possible D gene (5 bases). V lost 5 bases, J lost 3 bases, and 13 bases lay in between. The CDR3 extends over 14 amino acids. The germline CDR1 and CDR2 sequences are MNHEY and SVGAGI. The CDR3 region is CASSVGGSDYGYTF. CDR3 sequence (DNA): TGTGCCAGCAGTGTCGGGGGAAGTGACTATGGCTACACCTTC.

V gene TRBV19 combines with J gene TRBJ2-7; D is possibly TRBD1 (7 bases). Germline lookup yields CDR1 LNHDA and CDR2 SQIVND (reference sequence). Trimming took off 6 bases at V and 7 bases at J, with 13 bases between the two ends. This CDR3 comprises 12 residues. The CDR3 sequence is CASSGLQGEQYF. The CDR3 coding sequence is TGTGCCAGTAGCGGACTACAGGGGGAGCAGTACTTC.

V gene TRBV7-6 combines with J gene TRBJ1-2, with a tentative D call TRBD1 (5 bases). With 0 bases removed from V and 4 bases from J, the gap between germline ends came to 18 bases. The CDR3 contains 17 residues. The V gene's germline CDR1 is SGHVS and CDR2 FNYEAQ. As DNA, the CDR3 is TGTGCCAGCAGCTTAGCGCTTGGAGGGGTGGATAGCTATGGCTACACCTTC. Amino acid sequence: CASSLALGGVDSYGYTF.

V and J are TRBV6-6 and TRBJ1-2, with D perhaps TRBD1 (6 bases). The CDR3 spans 12 residues. Trimming pared 5 bases from V and 6 bases from J, leaving 10 bases between. Per germline, CDR1 MNHNY and CDR2 SVGAGI (reference sequence). The CDR3 sequence: CASSHRADGYTF. Here the CDR3 DNA reads TGTGCCAGCAGTCACAGGGCGGATGGCTACACCTTC.

This clone has a handful of counts. The chain is built from TRBV6-5 and TRBJ2-7; 11 nucleotides align to TRBD2. Germline values: CDR1 MNHEY, CDR2 SVGAGI. The CDR3 loop spans 15 amino acids. With V trimmed by 5 bases and J by 7 bases, 10 bases remained unmatched. For the CDR3, the DNA is TGTGCCAGCAGTCCCCCACTAGCGGGAGTTAGGGAGCAGTACTTC. Amino acid sequence: CASSPPLAGVREQYF.

This chain connects TRBV1 to TRBJ2-2; the table calls TRBD1, which could not be checked here. TRBV1 is a documented pseudogene. The CDR3 is made up of 16 amino acids. The CDR3 DNA reads as TGCACCAGCAGCCCTTCGGGACAGGGGAACACCGGGGAGCTGTTTTTT. Encoded protein: CTSSPSGQGNTGELFF.